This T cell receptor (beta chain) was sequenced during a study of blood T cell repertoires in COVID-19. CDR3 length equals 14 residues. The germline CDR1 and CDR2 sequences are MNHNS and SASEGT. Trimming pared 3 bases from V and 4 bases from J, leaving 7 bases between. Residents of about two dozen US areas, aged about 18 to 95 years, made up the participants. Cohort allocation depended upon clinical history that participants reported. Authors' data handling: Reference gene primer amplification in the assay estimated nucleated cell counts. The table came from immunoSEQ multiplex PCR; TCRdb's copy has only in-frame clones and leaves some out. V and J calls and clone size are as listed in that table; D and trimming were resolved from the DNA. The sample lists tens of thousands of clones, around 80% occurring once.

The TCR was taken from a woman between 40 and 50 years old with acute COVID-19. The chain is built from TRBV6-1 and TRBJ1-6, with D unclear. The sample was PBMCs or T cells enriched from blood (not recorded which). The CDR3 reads CASSEAAYNSPLHF. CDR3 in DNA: TGTGCCAGCAGTGAGGCGGCGTATAATTCACCCCTCCACTTT.